The entry below describes one TCR beta chain. As yet, its antigen is unknown. This entry is derived from a study of T cell repertoires in cytomegalovirus infection. V was clipped by 1 base and J by 2 bases, with 12 bases between them. Germline V gene sequence: CDR1 SGHVS, CDR2 FNYEAQ. The CDR3 spans 16 residues. MiXCR, run by TCRdb on the reads, gives a single entry per CDR3 protein. The table records 200,000 to 250,000 distinct CDR3 sequences, approximately 40% of them present only once. Material: CD8+ T cells from cultured PBMCs, obtained from culture after CMV antigen stimulation. The chain carries TRBV7-6 and TRBJ1-5; D is ambiguous. The receptor's source is a human donor in good health (CMV status not recorded). Some clones in this sample may be carry-over from other donors' samples. CDR3 amino acids: CASSLGPVGGNQPQHF. The CDR3 nucleotides read TGTGCCAGCAGCTTAGGCCCCGTGGGAGGCAATCAGCCCCAGCATTTT.